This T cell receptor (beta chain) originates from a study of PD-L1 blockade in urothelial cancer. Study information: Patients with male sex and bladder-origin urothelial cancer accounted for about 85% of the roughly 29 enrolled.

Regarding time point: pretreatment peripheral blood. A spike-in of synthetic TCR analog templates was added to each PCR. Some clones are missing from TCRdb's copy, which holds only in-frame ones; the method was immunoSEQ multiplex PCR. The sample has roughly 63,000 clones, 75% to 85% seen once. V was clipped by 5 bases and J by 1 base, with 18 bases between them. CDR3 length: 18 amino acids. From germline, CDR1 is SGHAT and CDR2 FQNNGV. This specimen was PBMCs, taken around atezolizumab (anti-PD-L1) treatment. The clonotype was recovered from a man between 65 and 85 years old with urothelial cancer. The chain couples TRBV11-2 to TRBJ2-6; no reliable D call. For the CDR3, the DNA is TGTGCCAGCAGCCGCCCATCTTATGAGGTATCTGGGGCCAACGTCCTGACTTTC. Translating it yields CASSRPSYEVSGANVLTF.